This TCR beta chain stems from a study of blood T cells in healthy people across ages. Findings and limits, study-wide: Estimates based on one million T cells were treated as lower bounds. Getting older went along with TCR beta diversity per million T cells dropping roughly linearly.

This CDR3 is built from 15 residues. Germline V gene data show CDR1 as SGHRS and CDR2 as YFSETQ. Trimming cost V 4 bases and J 0 bases, with 13 bases left between them. As regards this clonotype: Antigen specificity is unknown.

It was 8 to 10 milliliters of peripheral blood that were drawn from each donor. PCR was performed a second time for about 7 to 12 cycles using a sample-barcoded 5' primer and a J-beta primer mix. One entry per CDR3 protein results from TCRdb running MiXCR on the 5' RACE reads. The sample yields 850,000 to 1,300,000 distinct CDR3 sequences, 40% to 50% seen once. The rearrangement uses TRBV5-1 and TRBJ2-5; tentatively, D is TRBD1 (6 bases). The TCR was taken from a woman aged 60-75 years in good health. The sequenced sample was blood. The DNA of the CDR3 is TGCGCCAGCAGCGAGACAGGCCTATACCAAGAGACCCAGTACTTC. Its translation: CASSETGLYQETQYF.